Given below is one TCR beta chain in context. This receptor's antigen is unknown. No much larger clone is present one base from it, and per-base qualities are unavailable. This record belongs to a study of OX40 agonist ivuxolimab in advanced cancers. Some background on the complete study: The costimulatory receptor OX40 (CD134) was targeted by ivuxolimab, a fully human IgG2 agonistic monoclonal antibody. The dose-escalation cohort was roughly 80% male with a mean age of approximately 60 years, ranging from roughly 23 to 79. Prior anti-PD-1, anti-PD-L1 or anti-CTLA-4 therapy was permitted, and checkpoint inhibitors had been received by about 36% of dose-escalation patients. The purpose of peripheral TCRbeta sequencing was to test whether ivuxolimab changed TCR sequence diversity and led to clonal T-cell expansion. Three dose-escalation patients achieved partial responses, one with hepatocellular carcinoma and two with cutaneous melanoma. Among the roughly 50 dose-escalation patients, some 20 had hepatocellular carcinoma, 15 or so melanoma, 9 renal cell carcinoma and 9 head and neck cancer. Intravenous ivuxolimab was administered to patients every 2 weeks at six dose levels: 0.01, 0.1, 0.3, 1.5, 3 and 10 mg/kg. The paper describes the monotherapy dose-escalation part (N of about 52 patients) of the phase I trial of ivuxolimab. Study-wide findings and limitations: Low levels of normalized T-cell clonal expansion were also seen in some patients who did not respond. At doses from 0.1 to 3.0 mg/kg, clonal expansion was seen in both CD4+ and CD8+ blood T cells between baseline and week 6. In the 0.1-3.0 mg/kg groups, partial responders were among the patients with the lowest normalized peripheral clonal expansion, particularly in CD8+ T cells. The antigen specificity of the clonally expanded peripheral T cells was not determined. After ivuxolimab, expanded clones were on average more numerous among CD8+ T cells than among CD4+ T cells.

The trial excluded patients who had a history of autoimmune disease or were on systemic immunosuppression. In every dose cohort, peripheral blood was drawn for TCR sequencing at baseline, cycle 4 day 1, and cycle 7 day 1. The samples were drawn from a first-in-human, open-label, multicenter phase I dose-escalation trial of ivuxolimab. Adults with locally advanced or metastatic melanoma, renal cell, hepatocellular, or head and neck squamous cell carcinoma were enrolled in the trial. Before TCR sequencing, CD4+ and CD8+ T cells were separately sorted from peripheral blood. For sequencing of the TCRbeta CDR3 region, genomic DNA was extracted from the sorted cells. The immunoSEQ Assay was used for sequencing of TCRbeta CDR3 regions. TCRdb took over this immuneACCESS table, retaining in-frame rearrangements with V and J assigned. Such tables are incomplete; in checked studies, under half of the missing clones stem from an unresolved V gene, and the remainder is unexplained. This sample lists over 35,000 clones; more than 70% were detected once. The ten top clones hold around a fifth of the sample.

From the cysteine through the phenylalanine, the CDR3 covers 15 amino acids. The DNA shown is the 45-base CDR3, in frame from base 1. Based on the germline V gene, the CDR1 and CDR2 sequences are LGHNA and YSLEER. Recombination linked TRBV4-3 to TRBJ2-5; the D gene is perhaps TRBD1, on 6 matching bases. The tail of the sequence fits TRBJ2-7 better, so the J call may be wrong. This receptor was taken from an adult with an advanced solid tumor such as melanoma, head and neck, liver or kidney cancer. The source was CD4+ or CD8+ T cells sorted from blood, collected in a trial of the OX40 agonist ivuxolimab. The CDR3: CASSQGQDSSYEQYF. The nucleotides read TGCGCCAGCAGCCAAGGTCAGGACAGCTCCTACGAGCAGTACTTC.